These 16 T cell receptor beta chains came from one sample sequenced in a study of blood T cell repertoires in COVID-19. The assay was immunoSEQ multiplex PCR, and TCRdb's table has in-frame clones only and misses some. The sample consists of 310,000 or so clones, around 90% of them appearing once. What was sequenced was PBMCs or T cells enriched from blood (not recorded which). Receptors were obtained from a woman aged 18-35 years with acute COVID-19.

The chain joins TRBV3-1 (or the pseudogene TRBV3-2) to TRBJ2-3, with D possibly TRBD2 on 6 matching bases. The ends were cut back, 1 base at V and 0 bases at J, with 17 bases in the middle. The CDR3 has 18 residues. The germline gives CDR1 LGHDT, CDR2 YNNKEL (reference sequence). CDR3 coding DNA: TGTGCCAGCAGCCAAGTGCGCGGGATATGGTTCAGCACAGATACGCAGTATTTT. It encodes CASSQVRGIWFSTDTQYF.

CDR3 sequence: CASSTTLNIQYF. Written as DNA, the CDR3 is TGTGCCAGCAGTACAACCTTAAACATTCAGTACTTC. The gene calls are TRBV28 and TRBJ2-4; no clear D. There are 12 residues in the CDR3. Trimming shortened V by 5 bases and J by 6 bases, and 8 bases separated the two germline ends. Germline V gene sequence: CDR1 MDHEN, CDR2 SYDVKM.

Note on this clone: The sample contains more than one DNA sequence encoding this CDR3. The rearrangement uses TRBV4-3 and TRBJ2-1; the match to TRBD2 covers 13 bases. After removal of 0 bases from V and 6 bases from J, the junction contained 2 bases not matched to a gene. CDR3 size: 16 residues. The germline V gene has CDR1 LGHNA and CDR2 YSLEER. The CDR3: CASSQDRTSGSNEQFF. In nucleotides, the CDR3 is TGCGCCAGCAGCCAAGACAGGACTAGCGGGAGCAATGAGCAGTTCTTC.

The chain links TRBV7-9 to TRBJ1-5, with D possibly matching TRBD1 (6 bases). Trimming removed 5 bases at V and 0 bases at J, with 17 bases between. Per the germline V gene, CDR1 is SEHNR and CDR2 is FQNEAQ (reference sequence). This CDR3 is built from 17 residues. The CDR3, as DNA: TGTGCCAGCAGCCAAATCCGACAGGAATATAGCAATCAGCCCCAGCATTTT. This sequence encodes CASSQIRQEYSNQPQHF.

V is TRBV6-5 and J is TRBJ2-3, with 7 positions matching TRBD2. The V gene end was trimmed by 7 bases and the J gene end by 10 bases; junction bases not matched to a gene: 5. The CDR3 covers 11 residues. Germline lookup yields CDR1 MNHEY and CDR2 SVGAGI. CDR3 region: CASKLAEAQYF. The CDR3 nucleotides are TGTGCCAGCAAGCTAGCGGAGGCGCAGTATTTT.

The chain couples TRBV23-1 to TRBJ1-5; 9 bases are a match to TRBD1. TRBV23-1 counts as an open reading frame of uncertain function. The J segment lost 0 bases and the V segment lost 0 bases, leaving 6 bases of the junction unmatched. The CDR3 is 18 amino acids. As DNA, the CDR3 is TGCGCCAGCAGTCAATCCCTGACAGGGGGGGATAGCAATCAGCCCCAGCATTTT. This gives the protein CASSQSLTGGDSNQPQHF.

V is TRBV10-1 and J is TRBJ2-7, with 8 bases aligning to TRBD2. In germline, CDR1 is WNHNN, CDR2 SYGVQD (reference sequence). Trimming cost V 8 bases and J 3 bases; bases outside gene matches: 12. The CDR3 totals 15 residues. CDR3 sequence: CASSRSPSGGYEQYF. The CDR3, as DNA: TGCGCCAGCTCTAGAAGCCCCAGCGGGGGCTACGAGCAGTACTTC.

The V call is TRBV5-1, the J call TRBJ2-2, with D possibly being TRBD1 (6 bases). There are 15 residues in the CDR3. V was clipped by 1 base and J by 2 bases, with 9 bases between them. The germline V gene has CDR1 SGHRS and CDR2 YFSETQ. The CDR3 DNA is TGCGCCAGCAGCTTGTCAGGGGTCAACACCGGGGAGCTGTTTTTT. Its translation: CASSLSGVNTGELFF.

This chain connects TRBV2 to TRBJ1-1, with TRBD1 identical over 11 bases. The junction had 5 bases not matched to a gene; V was cut back by 10 bases and J by 4 bases. Germline lookup yields CDR1 SNHLY and CDR2 FYNNEI. The length of the CDR3 is 13 residues. DNA for the CDR3: TGTGCCACTGGACAGGGGGCGATCACTGAAGCTTTCTTT. Amino acid sequence: CATGQGAITEAFF.

The chain has TRBV6-2 or TRBV6-3 and TRBJ2-7; perhaps TRBD1 as D (5 bases). The CDR3 sequence is 17 residues long. In germline, CDR1 is MNHEY, CDR2 SVGEGT. Trimming cost V 6 bases and J 5 bases, with 26 bases left between them. This CDR3 reads CASSLGPRSGYPHEQYF. CDR3 in DNA: TGTGCCAGCAGCCTAGGCCCCCGATCAGGGTACCCCCACGAGCAGTACTTC.

The V and J genes are TRBV5-4 and TRBJ2-3, with 10 nucleotides matching TRBD1. Germline-derived CDR1 and CDR2 are SGHNT and YYREEE (reference sequence). Trimming removed 2 bases from V and 5 bases from J; junction bases left unmatched: 2. The CDR3 is 14 amino acids. The CDR3 DNA follows: TGTGCCAGCAGCTTAGGGACAGGGGTAGATACGCAGTATTTT. Amino acid sequence: CASSLGTGVDTQYF.

The sample holds one count of this clone. The chain employs TRBV7-3 and TRBJ2-7; D might be TRBD1 (6 bases). Germline V gene sequence: CDR1 SGHTA, CDR2 FQGTGA. The CDR3 has 13 amino acids. The V and J ends lost 5 bases and 7 bases respectively, with 15 bases between them. In nucleotides, the CDR3 is TGTGCCAGCAGCCGGGGACATCCGGGGGAGCAGTACTTC. This translates into CASSRGHPGEQYF. Full variable domain (outside the CDR3, taken from reference TRBV7-3 and TRBJ2-7): GAGVSQTPSNKVTEKGKYVELRCDPISGHTALYWYRQSLGQGPEFLIYFQGTGAADDSGLPNDRFFAVRPEGSVSTLKIQRTERGDSAVYLCASSRGHPGEQYFGPGTRLTVT.

The CDR3 coding sequence is TGTGCCAGCAGCCAAGCAGCGGGAGTGAACTACAATGAGCAGTTCTTC. This sequence encodes CASSQAAGVNYNEQFF. This chain joins TRBV4-2 and TRBJ2-1; 8 nucleotides line up with TRBD2. Trimming took 1 base from V and 3 from J; bases not matched to a gene: 5. CDR1 is LGHNA, CDR2 YNFKEQ, per germline. CDR3 length: 16 amino acids.

This chain joins TRBV11-2 and TRBJ1-2; TRBD1 aligns across 8 bases. The CDR3 runs 17 residues. Germline V lookup: CDR1 SGHAT, CDR2 FQNNGV. V was pared by 4 bases and J by 4 bases, with 14 bases of the junction left unmatched. CDR3 amino acids: CASSSTTRTGPIYGYTF. The CDR3 nucleotides are TGTGCCAGCAGCTCGACGACGAGGACAGGGCCGATCTATGGCTACACCTTC.

The chain carries TRBV7-9 and TRBJ1-3, with a possible D match to TRBD1 (6 bases). The CDR3 totals 15 residues. The ends were cut back, 2 bases at V and 2 bases at J, with 10 bases in the middle. Per germline, CDR1 SEHNR and CDR2 FQNEAQ (reference sequence). CDR3 sequence reads: CASSLPQGPGNTIYF. Written as DNA, the CDR3 is TGTGCCAGCAGCTTACCACAGGGTCCTGGAAACACCATATATTTT.

This sequence joins TRBV27 and TRBJ1-2, with 7 bases aligning to TRBD1. The V gene end was trimmed by 5 bases and the J gene end by 4 bases; junction bases not matched to a gene: 7. CDR1 is MNHEY and CDR2 is SMNVEV in the germline V gene (reference sequence). The CDR3 runs 14 residues. The chain's CDR3 is CASSPRTGSYGYTF. DNA of the CDR3: TGTGCCAGCAGTCCCCGGACAGGATCCTATGGCTACACCTTC.